A single sample gave rise to the 14 T cell receptor beta chains below, sequenced in a study of T cell repertoires in cytomegalovirus infection. Their antigens remain unidentified. TCRdb re-analysed the reads in MiXCR, keeping a single row per CDR3 protein. This table has about 830,000 distinct CDR3 sequences, roughly 33% appearing once. The sequences come from cultured CD8+ T cells from PBMCs, collected from culture after CMV antigen stimulation. These receptors all stem from a human donor in good health (CMV status not recorded). Some clones in this sample may be carry-over from other donors' samples.

The chain recombines TRBV7-9 with TRBJ2-1; the D is unclear. Germline CDR1 and CDR2: SEHNR and FQNEAQ (reference sequence). There are 12 residues in the CDR3. Between the trimmed V and J ends, which lost 8 bases and 5 bases, there was a span of 10 bases. The CDR3 DNA reads TGTGCCAGCGCATTGGGGAACAATGAGCAGTTCTTC. This encodes CASALGNNEQFF.

The genes are TRBV15 and TRBJ1-1, with D unresolved. V dropped 5 bases and J dropped 1 base, with 8 bases sitting between them. The germline V gene encodes CDR1 LNHNV and CDR2 YYDKDF (reference sequence). The CDR3 covers 13 residues. In nucleotides, the CDR3 is TGTGCCACCAGCCTGGGGTGGAACACTGAAGCTTTCTTT. Translating it yields CATSLGWNTEAFF.

This clonotype turned up a few times. The chain joins TRBV12-3 or TRBV12-4 to TRBJ2-2, with 11 bases identical to TRBD2. Trimming removed 4 bases from V and 6 bases from J; junction bases left unmatched: 7. The CDR3 runs 16 residues. The CDR3 spells CASSSSSGGAAGELFF. The CDR3 DNA reads TGTGCCAGCAGTTCTAGTAGCGGGGGGGCTGCCGGGGAGCTGTTTTTT.

This chain links TRBV2 with TRBJ2-1; D uncertain. This CDR3 is built from 14 residues. The V gene's germline CDR1 is SNHLY and CDR2 FYNNEI. V was clipped by 3 bases and J by 8 bases, with 14 bases between them. As DNA, the CDR3 is TGTGCCAGCAGTGACTCGGCGCCCTTGGATGAGCAGTTCTTC. Its protein product is CASSDSAPLDEQFF. The full variable domain, with the rest looked up from reference TRBV2 and TRBJ2-1, is EPEVTQTPSHQVTQMGQEVILRCVPISNHLYFYWYRQILGQKVEFLVSFYNNEISEKSEIFDDQFSVERPDGSNFTLKIRSTKLEDSAMYFCASSDSAPLDEQFFGPGTRLTVL.

This clonotype occurred a few times. The chain combines TRBV6-1 with TRBJ1-2; 7 bases agree with TRBD1. Germline values: CDR1 MNHNS, CDR2 SASEGT. The CDR3 runs to 18 residues. V shed 1 base, J shed 8 bases, and the junction held 19 bases outside the gene matches. Here the CDR3 DNA reads TGTGCCAGCAGTGAAGACAGCGACCGGGACGACAGGGAGCCCGGCTACACCTTC. Translated: CASSEDSDRDDREPGYTF.

This clonotype was counted once. This sequence joins TRBV27 and TRBJ1-6; D unclear. The germline V and J ends were trimmed by 1 base and 10 bases, with 11 bases remaining between them. CDR3 size: 14 residues. Germline V gene data show CDR1 as MNHEY and CDR2 as SMNVEV (reference sequence). The CDR3 loop reads CASSLYSYLSPLHF. The CDR3 DNA follows: TGTGCCAGCAGTTTATATTCTTATTTGTCACCCCTCCACTTT.

This clonotype was observed a few times. This chain connects TRBV4-1 to TRBJ1-2; 9 bases are a match to TRBD1. J gave up 4 bases and V 0 bases, and 3 bases lay outside the gene matches. Germline lookup yields CDR1 MGHRA and CDR2 YSYEKL. The CDR3 has 15 residues. CDR3 DNA sequence: TGCGCCAGCAGCCAAGAACAGGGGGCGACCTATGGCTACACCTTC. Translating gives CASSQEQGATYGYTF.

The chain recombines TRBV27 with TRBJ1-2; D is uncertain. Trimming removed 3 bases at V and 1 base at J, with 6 bases between. This CDR3 contains 13 residues. Germline V gene data show CDR1 as MNHEY and CDR2 as SMNVEV (reference sequence). Written as DNA, the CDR3 is TGTGCCAGCAGTTTTCGTAATAACTATGGCTACACCTTC. Protein sequence: CASSFRNNYGYTF.

The CDR3 region is CASSGIRGLETEAFF. CDR3 sequence (DNA): TGTGCCAGCAGCGGAATCAGGGGTTTGGAGACTGAAGCTTTCTTT. The chain joins TRBV7-6 to TRBJ1-1; possible D gene TRBD1, 6 bases. CDR1 SGHVS and CDR2 FNYEAQ come from the germline V gene. There are 15 residues in the CDR3. The V end lost 5 bases, the J end lost 5 bases, and 18 bases lay between the germline ends.

J is TRBJ2-3 and V is TRBV5-6; 11 nucleotides agree with TRBD1. Trimming removed 4 bases from V and 3 bases from J; junction bases left unmatched: 7. The CDR3 extends over 16 amino acids. CDR1 and CDR2 (germline): SGHDT, YYEEEE. The CDR3 DNA reads as TGTGCCAGCAGCCCGGGACAGGGGGTTTATACAGATACGCAGTATTTT. It codes for CASSPGQGVYTDTQYF.

The genes are TRBV12-5 and TRBJ1-1; D is ambiguous. Deletions cut 3 bases from V and 1 base from J, with 6 bases between. CDR3 length: 13 residues. Germline V gene sequence: CDR1 LGHNT, CDR2 FRNRAP. CDR3: CASGLAANTEAFF. CDR3 DNA: TGTGCTAGTGGTTTAGCGGCGAACACTGAAGCTTTCTTT.

Written as DNA, the CDR3 is TGTGCCAGCATTACCCCACTGGGAAGAGAAACTTTCTTT. Its protein is CASITPLGRETFF. The J gene is TRBJ1-1, the V gene TRBV6-5; D remains ambiguous. The CDR3 spans 13 residues. The germline V gene encodes CDR1 MNHEY and CDR2 SVGAGI. With 7 bases removed from V and 12 bases from J, the gap between germline ends came to 21 bases.

This clonotype was counted ten times or more. The CDR3 region is CASSFGQGNTGELFF. DNA for the CDR3: TGTGCCAGCAGCTTCGGCCAGGGGAACACCGGGGAGCTGTTTTTT. The J gene is TRBJ2-2, the V gene TRBV7-2, with TRBD1 as a possible D gene (5 bases). This CDR3 region has 15 residues. Germline lookup yields CDR1 SGHTA and CDR2 FQGNSA. V shed 3 bases and J shed 1 base, with 9 bases lying between them.

A few counts support this clonotype. The V gene is TRBV7-9, the J gene TRBJ2-5, with 7 bases that match TRBD1. CDR3 length: 15 residues. Germline CDR1 reads SEHNR; CDR2 reads FQNEAQ (reference sequence). Trimming at V came to 5 bases and at J to 2 bases, leaving 8 bases not matched to a gene. The CDR3 sequence: CASSRGQDLQETQYF. CDR3 nucleotides: TGTGCCAGCAGCCGAGGACAGGACTTACAAGAGACCCAGTACTTC.